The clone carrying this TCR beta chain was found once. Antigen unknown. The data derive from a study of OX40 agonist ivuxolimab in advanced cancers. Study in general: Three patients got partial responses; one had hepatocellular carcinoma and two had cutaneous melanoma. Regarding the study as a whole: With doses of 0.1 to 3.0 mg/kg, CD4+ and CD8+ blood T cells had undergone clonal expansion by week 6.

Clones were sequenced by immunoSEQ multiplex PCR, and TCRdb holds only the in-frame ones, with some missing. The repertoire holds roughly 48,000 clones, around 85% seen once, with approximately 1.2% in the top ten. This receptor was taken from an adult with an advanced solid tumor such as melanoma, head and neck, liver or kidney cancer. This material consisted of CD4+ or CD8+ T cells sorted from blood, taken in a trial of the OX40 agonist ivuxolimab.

Here the CDR3 reads CASSGAVYEQYF. The DNA of the CDR3 is TGTGCCAGCAGTGGGGCAGTCTACGAGCAGTACTTC. The chain carries TRBV2 and TRBJ2-7; no clear D gene. This CDR3 contains 12 residues. Looked up from germline, CDR1 is SNHLY and CDR2 is FYNNEI. V was pared by 4 bases and J by 3 bases, with 7 bases between.